The 32 T cell receptor beta chains given below trace back to one sample, sequenced in a study of T-cell reconstitution after alpha-beta-depleted transplantation in children. Preparation of the TCRbeta library was carried out with unique molecular identifiers. TCRdb analysed the PCR reads with MiXCR anew, one entry per CDR3 protein. This sample yields over 400,000 distinct CDR3 sequences, of which about 45% are seen a single time; approximately 30% belongs to the top ten. Sequenced material: PBMCs, taken before TCRalphabeta/CD19-depleted stem cell transplant. These receptors came from a girl aged 2-10 years with aplastic anemia, due to receive a stem cell transplant.

The gene calls are TRBV27 and TRBJ1-1; 8 bases map to TRBD1. The CDR3 sequence is 14 residues long. Germline loops: CDR1 MNHEY, CDR2 SMNVEV (reference sequence). The V and J ends lost 6 bases and 2 bases, in that order; junction bases with no gene match: 5. CDR3 sequence: CASRRQGINTEAFF. The CDR3 DNA follows: TGTGCCAGCAGAAGACAGGGGATCAACACTGAAGCTTTCTTT.

The J gene is TRBJ2-7, the V gene TRBV20-1, with 12 bases that match TRBD2. Per germline, CDR1 DFQATT and CDR2 SNEGSKA (reference sequence). The J segment lost 0 bases and the V segment lost 3 bases, leaving 6 bases of the junction unmatched. The CDR3 length is 16 residues. CDR3 sequence: CSASRGLAGTSYEQYF. CDR3 nucleotides: TGCAGTGCTAGCCGGGGACTAGCGGGCACCTCCTACGAGCAGTACTTC.

This clonotype was detected only a few times. CDR3 coding DNA: TGTGCCAGTAGTTCTTCAGGCATCAATCAGCCCCAGCATTTT. Amino acids: CASSSSGINQPQHF. V usage is TRBV19 and J usage is TRBJ1-5; D gene ambiguous. The CDR3 is made up of 14 amino acids. With 5 bases removed from V and 3 bases from J, the gap between germline ends came to 11 bases. Germline V CDR1 and CDR2: LNHDA, SQIVND (reference sequence).

This clonotype turned up a few times. The chain employs TRBV6-2 or TRBV6-3 and TRBJ2-7; D is unresolved. The germline V gene has CDR1 MNHEY and CDR2 SVGEGT. Deletions cut 0 bases from V and 2 bases from J, with 5 bases between. CDR3 size: 13 residues. The CDR3 region is CASSYSGTYEQYF. The CDR3 region has the DNA TGTGCCAGCAGTTACTCAGGAACCTACGAGCAGTACTTC.

Comment on this clonotype: Germline and junction disagree at one end, which may indicate a read error. The rearrangement joins TRBV5-1 to TRBJ2-1; 9 nucleotides align to TRBD2. The CDR3 extends over 16 amino acids. Germline CDR1 and CDR2: SGHRS and YFSETQ. CDR3 protein: CAISLLREGRIGVQFF. The CDR3 nucleotides are TGCGCCATCAGCTTGTTGCGGGAGGGCCGCATAGGCGTGCAGTTCTTC.

The V gene is TRBV6-1, the J gene TRBJ1-1; no firm D call. Per the germline V gene, CDR1 is MNHNS and CDR2 is SASEGT. V shed 6 bases and J shed 0 bases, with 8 bases lying between them. The CDR3 runs 13 residues. The CDR3 DNA follows: TGTGCCAGCAGACAGACCCTGAACACTGAAGCTTTCTTT. This gives the protein CASRQTLNTEAFF.

CDR3 sequence (DNA): TGTGCCAGCAGTCTTGGTCGGACTAGCGGGAGGGGGGATGAGCAGTTCTTC. This sequence encodes CASSLGRTSGRGDEQFF. The V and J genes are TRBV6-1 and TRBJ2-1; 15 nucleotides match TRBD2. The germline CDR1 and CDR2 sequences are MNHNS and SASEGT. V lost 5 bases, J lost 8 bases, and 10 bases stayed unmatched. The CDR3 has 17 residues.

The genes are TRBV20-1 and TRBJ1-5, with TRBD1 matching over 10 bases. The trim removed 4 bases at V and 6 bases at J, leaving 9 bases unmatched. The length of the CDR3 is 15 residues. CDR1 and CDR2 (germline): DFQATT, SNEGSKA (reference sequence). CDR3: CSATLTGGLTQPQHF. The CDR3 DNA follows: TGCAGTGCTACGCTGACAGGGGGCTTAACTCAGCCCCAGCATTTT.

This chain joins TRBV6-1 and TRBJ2-3; 7 positions agree with TRBD2. V trimming: 3 bases; J trimming: 3 bases; junction bases outside the gene matches: 6. Germline loops: CDR1 MNHNS, CDR2 SASEGT. The CDR3 runs to 15 residues. CDR3 residues: CASSDIAGGTDTQYF. CDR3 DNA sequence: TGTGCCAGCAGTGATATAGCGGGCGGGACAGATACGCAGTATTTT.

The chain recombines TRBV20-1 with TRBJ2-7; D may be TRBD1 or TRBD2 (5 bases each). Germline CDR1 reads DFQATT; CDR2 reads SNEGSKA (reference sequence). V was pared by 0 bases and J by 7 bases, with 19 bases between. The CDR3 is 15 residues long. The CDR3 DNA sequence: TGCAGTGCTAGAGATCCCGGGACGAGCAGCACGGAGCAGTACTTC. Residues: CSARDPGTSSTEQYF.

The sample holds a few counts of this clonotype. The rearrangement links TRBV20-1 to TRBJ2-7; 11 nucleotides align to TRBD1. The CDR3 spans 15 residues. The trim removed 6 bases at V and 6 bases at J, leaving 13 bases unmatched. Germline assignment: CDR1 DFQATT and CDR2 SNEGSKA (reference sequence). The CDR3 DNA sequence: TGCAGTGCCAAAAGGGCGGACAGGGGGCAGGGCGAGCAGTACTTC. Translation gives CSAKRADRGQGEQYF.

This clonotype was detected only a few times. The V gene is TRBV5-1, the J gene TRBJ2-3, with D uncertain. This CDR3 contains 11 residues. The ends were cut back, 4 bases at V and 5 bases at J, with 5 bases in the middle. Germline CDR1 SGHRS, CDR2 YFSETQ. The CDR3 region has the DNA TGCGCCAGCAGCGAGGAAGATACGCAGTATTTT. Translating it yields CASSEEDTQYF.

In DNA form, the CDR3 reads TGCAGTGCCGACCCTGACAGGGCCTACGAGCAGTACTTC. It codes for CSADPDRAYEQYF. The gene calls are TRBV20-1 and TRBJ2-7; TRBD1 aligns across 7 bases. From germline, CDR1 is DFQATT and CDR2 SNEGSKA (reference sequence). The CDR3 spans 13 residues. The V and J ends lost 6 bases and 2 bases, in that order; junction bases with no gene match: 7.

The chain carries TRBV7-2 and TRBJ2-5, with D uncertain. V gave up 5 bases and J gave up 5 bases, with 9 bases separating them. In germline, CDR1 is SGHTA, CDR2 FQGNSA. This CDR3 spans 12 amino acids. For the CDR3, the DNA is TGTGCCAGCAGCCCCCCGGTGGAGACCCAGTACTTC. Amino acid sequence: CASSPPVETQYF.

The chain employs TRBV20-1 and TRBJ2-5; D unresolved. This CDR3 has 12 amino acids. With 5 bases removed from V and 0 bases from J, the gap between germline ends came to 7 bases. CDR1 is DFQATT and CDR2 is SNEGSKA in the germline V gene (reference sequence). This chain's CDR3 is CSAFMYQETQYF. In DNA, the CDR3 is TGCAGTGCTTTCATGTACCAAGAGACCCAGTACTTC.

This clonotype turned up a few times. One end of the junction is discordant with germline, which a read error may explain. V is TRBV20-1 and J is TRBJ1-5; TRBD1 matches 8 bases. Germline loops: CDR1 DFQATT, CDR2 SNEGSKA (reference sequence). This CDR3 contains 17 residues. The CDR3 DNA follows: TGCTGTGCTAGAGAGGGGACAGGATGGACCCGCAATCAGCCCCAGCATTTT. Amino acid sequence: CCAREGTGWTRNQPQHF.

V is TRBV5-1 and J is TRBJ1-5, with TRBD1 matching 10 bases. Germline V gene lookup returns CDR1 SGHRS and CDR2 YFSETQ. V was pared by 4 bases and J by 5 bases, with 3 bases of the junction left unmatched. The CDR3 runs to 14 residues. The CDR3 DNA reads TGCGCCAGCAGCAAAGGGACAGGGGATCAGCCCCAGCATTTT. Translating it yields CASSKGTGDQPQHF.

This clonotype was observed a few times. The rearrangement links TRBV5-1 to TRBJ2-5; D could derive from TRBD1 or TRBD2 (5 bases each). V was cut by 1 base and J by 3 bases, with 13 bases left in between. The germline CDR1 and CDR2 sequences are SGHRS and YFSETQ. This CDR3 has 15 amino acids. The CDR3: CASSLYPGREETQYF. CDR3 bases: TGCGCCAGCAGCTTGTATCCGGGACGAGAAGAGACCCAGTACTTC.

This clonotype was detected many times. The rearrangement joins TRBV13 to TRBJ2-7, with D perhaps TRBD1 or TRBD2 (5 bases each). The CDR3 has 14 amino acids. Germline CDR1 is PRHDT and CDR2 is FYEKMQ (reference sequence). V lost 5 bases to trimming and J lost 2 bases, with 13 bases between them. The CDR3 loop is CASSRGDDTYEQYF. CDR3 coding DNA: TGTGCCAGCAGCCGTGGGGACGATACCTACGAGCAGTACTTC.

The rearrangement joins TRBV15 to TRBJ2-3; 9 nucleotides agree with TRBD2. With V trimmed by 0 bases and J by 0 bases, 4 bases remained unmatched. This CDR3 region has 17 residues. Germline CDR1 LNHNV, CDR2 YYDKDF (reference sequence). DNA for the CDR3: TGTGCCACCAGCAGAGATGCGCGGGGGGGGAGCACAGATACGCAGTATTTT. Residues: CATSRDARGGSTDTQYF.

This sequence joins TRBV20-1 and TRBJ1-2; tentatively, D is TRBD1 (5 bases). Germline assignment: CDR1 DFQATT and CDR2 SNEGSKA (reference sequence). V shed 1 base and J shed 0 bases, with 12 bases lying between them. CDR3 length equals 15 residues. The CDR3 sequence: CSARGGTLPNYGYTF. The CDR3 region has the DNA TGCAGTGCTAGAGGCGGGACCCTCCCTAACTATGGCTACACCTTC.

The chain joins TRBV20-1 to TRBJ1-2; no firm D call. The CDR3 runs to 14 residues. V lost 3 bases to trimming and J lost 5 bases, with 16 bases between them. Germline CDR1 is DFQATT and CDR2 is SNEGSKA (reference sequence). CDR3 nucleotides: TGCAGTGCTAGTGGGTCCTTCGGACGGTATGGCTACACCTTC. Its translation: CSASGSFGRYGYTF.

V usage is TRBV6-5 and J usage is TRBJ2-1, with 14 bases fitting TRBD2. With 0 bases clipped from V and 4 bases from J, the junction kept 8 bases outside the gene matches. This CDR3 is 19 amino acids long. CDR1 is MNHEY, CDR2 SVGAGI, per germline. The CDR3 sequence: CASSYSLGLAGDLYNEQFF. The CDR3 DNA follows: TGTGCCAGCAGTTACTCGTTGGGACTAGCGGGAGATTTATACAATGAGCAGTTCTTC.

The J gene is TRBJ2-5, the V gene TRBV5-1; 9 bases match TRBD2. Trimming at V came to 0 bases and at J to 2 bases, leaving 5 bases not matched to a gene. Germline CDR1 reads SGHRS; CDR2 reads YFSETQ. The CDR3 has 16 amino acids. Written as DNA, the CDR3 is TGCGCCAGCAGCTTGGTAGGCGCGGGGGGGCAAGAGACCCAGTACTTC. Its translation: CASSLVGAGGQETQYF.

V and J are TRBV7-2 and TRBJ1-5, with no clear D. Trimming removed 1 base from V and 7 bases from J, with 17 bases in between. Per germline, CDR1 SGHTA and CDR2 FQGNSA. The CDR3 contains 16 residues. CDR3 sequence reads: CASSLVGQAGSQPQHF. CDR3 sequence (DNA): TGTGCCAGCAGCTTAGTCGGTCAGGCGGGCAGCCAGCCCCAGCATTTT.

The chain carries TRBV6-2 or TRBV6-3 and TRBJ2-2, with TRBD1 matching over 7 bases. With 7 bases clipped from V and 7 bases from J, the junction kept 9 bases outside the gene matches. This CDR3 is built from 14 residues. Germline-derived CDR1 and CDR2 are MNHEY and SVGEGT. The CDR3 is CASIRDSAGGELFF. The CDR3 bases are TGTGCCAGCATCCGGGACAGCGCGGGCGGGGAGCTGTTTTTT.

This chain joins TRBV5-4 and TRBJ2-1, with TRBD2 identical over 12 bases. In germline, CDR1 is SGHNT, CDR2 YYREEE (reference sequence). Unmatched junction bases numbered 8, after V lost 6 bases and J lost 10 bases. The CDR3 extends over 14 amino acids. The CDR3: CASTPTSGSVEQFF. DNA for the CDR3: TGTGCCAGCACCCCGACTAGCGGGAGCGTAGAGCAGTTCTTC.

This clonotype was observed once. The CDR3 bases are TGTGCCAGCAGCAATAGCGGGAGGCGGTCCTACAATGAGCAGTTCTTC. It encodes CASSNSGRRSYNEQFF. V is TRBV5-4 and J is TRBJ2-1, with 10 bases fitting TRBD2. Germline lookup yields CDR1 SGHNT and CDR2 YYREEE (reference sequence). The V segment lost 4 bases and the J segment 1 base; nucleotides outside the gene matches: 5. This CDR3 has 16 amino acids.

The J gene is TRBJ1-1, the V gene TRBV20-1; D not resolved. The CDR3 runs 10 residues. V shed 5 bases and J shed 7 bases, with 8 bases lying between them. CDR1 and CDR2 from the germline V gene are DFQATT and SNEGSKA (reference sequence). This CDR3 is CSAPRDEAFF. The CDR3 DNA is TGCAGTGCTCCGCGGGATGAAGCTTTCTTT.

CDR3 sequence: CASSQGASTNQETQYF. The CDR3 coding sequence is TGTGCCAGCAGCCAAGGGGCCTCGACAAACCAAGAGACCCAGTACTTC. The V and J genes are TRBV4-2 and TRBJ2-5; no definite D call. CDR3 length: 16 amino acids. Per germline, CDR1 LGHNA and CDR2 YNFKEQ. Trimming left V 1 base short and J 0 bases short, with 12 bases between.

Worth noting for this clonotype: The missing conserved phenylalanine or tryptophan at the end of this CDR3 makes a read error likely. J is TRBJ2-1 and V is TRBV29-1; unclear D gene. The V end was cut by 1 base, the J end by 4 bases, with 2 bases between. Germline V gene data show CDR1 as SQVTM and CDR2 as ANQGSEA. This CDR3 comprises 11 residues. DNA of the CDR3: TGCAGCGTTGAAGGGTACAATGAGCAGTTCTCC. Its translation is CSVEGYNEQFS.

This chain links TRBV5-1 with TRBJ2-5, with 8 bases lining up with TRBD2. The CDR3 sequence is 15 residues long. Germline V lookup: CDR1 SGHRS, CDR2 YFSETQ. Trimming removed 4 bases from V and 5 bases from J; junction bases left unmatched: 10. The CDR3 DNA is TGCGCCAGCAGCCCCTCCCGGGGCGGGAGGGAGACCCAGTACTTC. Its protein is CASSPSRGGRETQYF.